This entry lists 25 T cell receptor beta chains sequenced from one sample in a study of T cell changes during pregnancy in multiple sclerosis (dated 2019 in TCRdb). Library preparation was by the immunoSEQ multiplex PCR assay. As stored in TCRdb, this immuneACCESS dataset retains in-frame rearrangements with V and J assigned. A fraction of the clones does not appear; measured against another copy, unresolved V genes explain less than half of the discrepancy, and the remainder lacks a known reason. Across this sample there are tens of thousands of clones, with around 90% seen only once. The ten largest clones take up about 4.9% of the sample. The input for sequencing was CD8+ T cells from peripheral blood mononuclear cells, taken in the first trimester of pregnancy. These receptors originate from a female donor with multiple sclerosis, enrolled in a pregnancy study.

CDR3 coding DNA: TGTGCCAGCAGCTATGGGACAGCGAGGAACCAAGAGACCCAGTACTTC. It encodes CASSYGTARNQETQYF. This rearrangement joins TRBV7-9 to TRBJ2-5; 7 bases map to TRBD1. The CDR3 is 16 residues long. J gave up 0 bases and V 4 bases, and 8 bases lay outside the gene matches. Germline V gene data show CDR1 as SEHNR and CDR2 as FQNEAQ (reference sequence). Supplemented by reference TRBV7-9 and TRBJ2-5, the full variable domain reads DTGVSQNPRHKITKRGQNVTFRCDPISEHNRLYWYRQTLGQGPEFLTYFQNEAQLEKSRLLSDRFSAERPKGSFSTLEIQRTEQGDSAMYLCASSYGTARNQETQYFGPGTRLLVL.

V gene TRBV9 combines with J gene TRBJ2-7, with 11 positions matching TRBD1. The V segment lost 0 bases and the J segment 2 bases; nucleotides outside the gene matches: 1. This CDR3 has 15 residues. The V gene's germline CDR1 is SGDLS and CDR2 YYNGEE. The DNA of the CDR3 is TGTGCCAGCAGCGTAGCGGGACAGGGGGCCTACGAGCAGTACTTC. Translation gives CASSVAGQGAYEQYF.

The CDR3 region is CASGRESTDTQYF. The CDR3, as DNA: TGCGCCAGCGGGAGGGAAAGTACAGATACGCAGTATTTT. The chain recombines TRBV5-1 with TRBJ2-3, with 7 nucleotides matching TRBD2. The CDR3 is 13 amino acids. V shed 7 bases, J shed 3 bases, and the junction held 5 bases outside the gene matches. The V gene's germline CDR1 is SGHRS and CDR2 YFSETQ.

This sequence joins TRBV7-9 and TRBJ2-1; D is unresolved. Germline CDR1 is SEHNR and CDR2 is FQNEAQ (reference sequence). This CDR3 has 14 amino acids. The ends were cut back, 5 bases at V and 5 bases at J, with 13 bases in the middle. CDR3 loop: CASSNHVANNEQFF. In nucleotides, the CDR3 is TGTGCCAGCAGCAACCACGTGGCCAACAATGAGCAGTTCTTC.

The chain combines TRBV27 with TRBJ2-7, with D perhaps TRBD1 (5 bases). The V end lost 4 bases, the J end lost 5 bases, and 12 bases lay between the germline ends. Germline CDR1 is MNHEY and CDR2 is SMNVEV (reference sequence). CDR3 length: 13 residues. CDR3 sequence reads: CASSSGFSHEQYF. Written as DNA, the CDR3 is TGTGCCAGCAGTTCAGGGTTTTCCCACGAGCAGTACTTC.

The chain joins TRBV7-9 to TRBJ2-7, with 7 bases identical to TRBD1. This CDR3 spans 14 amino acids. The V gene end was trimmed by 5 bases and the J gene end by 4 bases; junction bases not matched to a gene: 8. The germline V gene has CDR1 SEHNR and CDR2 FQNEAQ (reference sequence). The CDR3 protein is CASSPPGQRYEQYF. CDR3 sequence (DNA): TGTGCCAGCAGCCCTCCGGGACAGCGTTACGAGCAGTACTTC.

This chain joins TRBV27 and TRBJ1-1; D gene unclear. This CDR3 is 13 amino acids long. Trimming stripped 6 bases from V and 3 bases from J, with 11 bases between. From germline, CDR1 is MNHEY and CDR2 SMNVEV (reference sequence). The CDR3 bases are TGTGCCAGCAGCCTAGCTAGGTACACTGAAGCTTTCTTT. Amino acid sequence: CASSLARYTEAFF.

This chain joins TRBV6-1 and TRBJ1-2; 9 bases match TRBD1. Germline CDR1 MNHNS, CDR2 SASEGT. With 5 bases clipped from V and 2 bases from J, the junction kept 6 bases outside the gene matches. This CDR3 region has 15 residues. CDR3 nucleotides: TGTGCCAGCAGTCCGGGACAGGGAAGAAACTATGGCTACACCTTC. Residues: CASSPGQGRNYGYTF.

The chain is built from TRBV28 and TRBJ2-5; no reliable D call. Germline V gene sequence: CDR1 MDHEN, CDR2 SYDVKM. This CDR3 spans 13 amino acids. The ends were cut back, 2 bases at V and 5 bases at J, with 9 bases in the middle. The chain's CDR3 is CASSLNLAETQYF. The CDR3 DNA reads TGTGCCAGCAGTTTAAACCTTGCGGAGACCCAGTACTTC.

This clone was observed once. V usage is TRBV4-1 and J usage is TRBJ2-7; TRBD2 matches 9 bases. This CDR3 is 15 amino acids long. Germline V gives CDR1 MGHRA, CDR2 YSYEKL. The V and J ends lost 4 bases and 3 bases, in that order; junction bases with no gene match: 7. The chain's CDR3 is CASSPIAGEDYEQYF. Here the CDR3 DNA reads TGCGCCAGCAGCCCGATAGCGGGAGAAGACTACGAGCAGTACTTC.

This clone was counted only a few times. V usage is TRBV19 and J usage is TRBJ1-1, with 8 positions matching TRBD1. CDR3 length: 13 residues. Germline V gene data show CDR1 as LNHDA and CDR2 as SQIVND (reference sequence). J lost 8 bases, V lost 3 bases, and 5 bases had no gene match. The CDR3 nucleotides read TGTGCCAGTAGTATTGCAGGGGGCACCGAAGCTTTCTTT. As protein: CASSIAGGTEAFF.

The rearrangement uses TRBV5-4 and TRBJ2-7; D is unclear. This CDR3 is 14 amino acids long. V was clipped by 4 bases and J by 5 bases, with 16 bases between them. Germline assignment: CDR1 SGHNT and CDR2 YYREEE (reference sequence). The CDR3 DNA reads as TGTGCCAGCAGCGCAGACTTGAGTTCCCACGAGCAGTACTTC. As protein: CASSADLSSHEQYF.

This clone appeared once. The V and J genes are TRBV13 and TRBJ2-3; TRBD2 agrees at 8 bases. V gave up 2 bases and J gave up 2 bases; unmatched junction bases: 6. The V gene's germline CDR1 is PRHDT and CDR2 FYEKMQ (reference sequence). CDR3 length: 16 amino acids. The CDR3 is CASSLNGRADTDTQYF. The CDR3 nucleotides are TGTGCCAGCAGCTTAAACGGGAGGGCGGACACAGATACGCAGTATTTT.

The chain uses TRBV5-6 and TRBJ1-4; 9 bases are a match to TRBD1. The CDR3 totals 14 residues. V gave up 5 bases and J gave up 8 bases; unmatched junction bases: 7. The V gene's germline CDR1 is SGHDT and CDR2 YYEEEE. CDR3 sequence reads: CASSSGTGREKLFF. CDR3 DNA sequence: TGTGCCAGCAGTTCCGGGACAGGGCGAGAAAAACTGTTTTTT.

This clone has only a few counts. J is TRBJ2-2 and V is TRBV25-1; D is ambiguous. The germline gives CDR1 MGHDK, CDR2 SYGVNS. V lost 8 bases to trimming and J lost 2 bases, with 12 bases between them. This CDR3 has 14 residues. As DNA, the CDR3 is TGTGCCAGCGAAAAGCTAGGTAACACCGGGGAGCTGTTTTTT. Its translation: CASEKLGNTGELFF.

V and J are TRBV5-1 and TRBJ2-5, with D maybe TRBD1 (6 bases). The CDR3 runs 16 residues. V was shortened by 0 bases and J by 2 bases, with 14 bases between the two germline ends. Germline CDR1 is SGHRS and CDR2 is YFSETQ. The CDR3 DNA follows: TGCGCCAGCAGCTTGGCCCCCAGGGGTTGGCAAGAGACCCAGTACTTC. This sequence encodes CASSLAPRGWQETQYF.

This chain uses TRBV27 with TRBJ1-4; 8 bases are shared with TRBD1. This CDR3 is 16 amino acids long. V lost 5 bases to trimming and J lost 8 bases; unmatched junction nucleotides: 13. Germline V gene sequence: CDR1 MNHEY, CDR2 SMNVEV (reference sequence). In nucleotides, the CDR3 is TGTGCCAGCAGTAGAGGACAGGGACGAATTCGAGAAAAACTGTTTTTT. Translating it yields CASSRGQGRIREKLFF.

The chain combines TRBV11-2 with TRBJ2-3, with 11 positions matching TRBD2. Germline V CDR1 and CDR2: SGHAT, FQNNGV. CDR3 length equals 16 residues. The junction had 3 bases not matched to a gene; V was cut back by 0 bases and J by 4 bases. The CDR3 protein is CASSLDLAGGADTQYF. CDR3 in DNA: TGTGCCAGCAGCTTAGATCTAGCGGGAGGTGCAGATACGCAGTATTTT.

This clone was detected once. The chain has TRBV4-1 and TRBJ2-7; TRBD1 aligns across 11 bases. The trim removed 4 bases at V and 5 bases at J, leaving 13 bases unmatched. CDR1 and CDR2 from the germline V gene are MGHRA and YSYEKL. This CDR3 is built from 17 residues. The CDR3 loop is CASSPQSRDRGGNEQYF. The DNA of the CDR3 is TGCGCCAGCAGCCCTCAGAGCCGGGACAGGGGGGGGAACGAGCAGTACTTC.

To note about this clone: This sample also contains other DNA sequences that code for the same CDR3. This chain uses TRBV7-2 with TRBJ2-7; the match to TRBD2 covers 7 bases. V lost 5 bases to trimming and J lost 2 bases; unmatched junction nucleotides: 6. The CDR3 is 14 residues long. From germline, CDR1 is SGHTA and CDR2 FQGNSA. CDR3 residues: CASSPPGGTYEQYF. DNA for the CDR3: TGTGCCAGCAGCCCACCGGGGGGAACCTACGAGCAGTACTTC.

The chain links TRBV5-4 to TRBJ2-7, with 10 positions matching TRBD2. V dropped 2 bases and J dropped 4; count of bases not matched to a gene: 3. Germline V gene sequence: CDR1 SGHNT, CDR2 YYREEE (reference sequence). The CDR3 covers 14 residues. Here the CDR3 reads CASSLKAGGYEQYF. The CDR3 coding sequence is TGTGCCAGCAGCTTAAAAGCGGGAGGGTACGAGCAGTACTTC.

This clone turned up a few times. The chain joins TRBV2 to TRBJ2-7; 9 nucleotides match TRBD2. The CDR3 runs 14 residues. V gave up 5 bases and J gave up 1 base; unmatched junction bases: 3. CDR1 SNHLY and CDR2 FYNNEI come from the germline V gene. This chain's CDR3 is CASSSTSGSYEQYF. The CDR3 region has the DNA TGTGCCAGCAGTTCGACTAGCGGATCCTACGAGCAGTACTTC.

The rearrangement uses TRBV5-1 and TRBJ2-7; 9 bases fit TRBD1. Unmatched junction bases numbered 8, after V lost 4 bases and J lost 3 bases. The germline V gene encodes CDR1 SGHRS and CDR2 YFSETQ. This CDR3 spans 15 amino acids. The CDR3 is CASSRPGQGVYEQYF. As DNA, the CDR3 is TGCGCCAGCAGCCGGCCGGGACAGGGTGTCTACGAGCAGTACTTC. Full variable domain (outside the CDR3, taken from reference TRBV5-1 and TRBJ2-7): KAGVTQTPRYLIKTRGQQVTLSCSPISGHRSVSWYQQTPGQGLQFLFEYFSETQRNKGNFPGRFSGRQFSNSRSEMNVSTLELGDSALYLCASSRPGQGVYEQYFGPGTRLTVT.

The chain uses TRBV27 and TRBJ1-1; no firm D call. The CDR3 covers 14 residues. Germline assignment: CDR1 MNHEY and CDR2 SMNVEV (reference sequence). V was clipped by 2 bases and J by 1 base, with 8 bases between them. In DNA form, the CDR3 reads TGTGCCAGCAGTTTAAACCCAGGGAACACTGAAGCTTTCTTT. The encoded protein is CASSLNPGNTEAFF.

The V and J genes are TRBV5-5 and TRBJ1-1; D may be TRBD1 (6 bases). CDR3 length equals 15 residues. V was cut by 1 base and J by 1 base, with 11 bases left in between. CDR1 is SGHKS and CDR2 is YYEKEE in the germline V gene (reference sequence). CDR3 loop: CASSLRGRGNTEAFF. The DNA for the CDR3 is TGTGCCAGCAGCTTGCGGGGCAGGGGGAACACTGAAGCTTTCTTT.